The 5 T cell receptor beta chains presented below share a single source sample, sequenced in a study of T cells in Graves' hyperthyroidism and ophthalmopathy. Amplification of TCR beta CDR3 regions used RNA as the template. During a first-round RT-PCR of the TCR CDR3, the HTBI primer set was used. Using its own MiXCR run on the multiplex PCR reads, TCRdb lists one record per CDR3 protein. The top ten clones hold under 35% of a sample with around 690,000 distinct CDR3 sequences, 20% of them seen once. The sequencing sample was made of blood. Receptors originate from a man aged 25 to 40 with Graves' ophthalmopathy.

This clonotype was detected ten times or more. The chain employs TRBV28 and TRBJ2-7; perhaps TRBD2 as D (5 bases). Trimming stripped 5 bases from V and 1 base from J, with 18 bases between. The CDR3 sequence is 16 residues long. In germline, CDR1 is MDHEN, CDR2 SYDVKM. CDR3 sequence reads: CASSPSPGSGSYEQYF. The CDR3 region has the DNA TGTGCCAGCAGTCCCTCCCCCGGCAGCGGATCCTACGAGCAGTACTTC.

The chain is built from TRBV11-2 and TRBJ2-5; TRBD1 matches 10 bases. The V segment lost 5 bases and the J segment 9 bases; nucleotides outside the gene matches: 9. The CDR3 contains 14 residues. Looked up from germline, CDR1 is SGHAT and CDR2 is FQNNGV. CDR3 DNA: TGTGCCAGCAGCGTCCAGGACAGGGGGATGGCCCAGTACTTC. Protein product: CASSVQDRGMAQYF. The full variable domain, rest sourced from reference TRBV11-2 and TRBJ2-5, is EAGVAQSPRYKIIEKRQSVAFWCNPISGHATLYWYQQILGQGPKLLIQFQNNGVVDDSQLPKDRFSAERLKGVDSTLKIQPAKLEDSAVYLCASSVQDRGMAQYFGPGTRLLVL.

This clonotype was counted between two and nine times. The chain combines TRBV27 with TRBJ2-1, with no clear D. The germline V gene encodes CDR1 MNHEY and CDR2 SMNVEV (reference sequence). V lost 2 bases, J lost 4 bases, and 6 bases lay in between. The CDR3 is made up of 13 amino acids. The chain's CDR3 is CASSLQFYNEQFF. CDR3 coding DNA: TGTGCCAGCAGTTTACAGTTTTACAATGAGCAGTTCTTC.

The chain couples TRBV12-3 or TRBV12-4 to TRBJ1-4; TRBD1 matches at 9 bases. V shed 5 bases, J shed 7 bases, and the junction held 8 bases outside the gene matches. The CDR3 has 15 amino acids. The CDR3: CASSLRDRATEKLFF. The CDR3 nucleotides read TGTGCCAGCAGTCTCCGGGACAGGGCTACTGAAAAACTGTTTTTT.

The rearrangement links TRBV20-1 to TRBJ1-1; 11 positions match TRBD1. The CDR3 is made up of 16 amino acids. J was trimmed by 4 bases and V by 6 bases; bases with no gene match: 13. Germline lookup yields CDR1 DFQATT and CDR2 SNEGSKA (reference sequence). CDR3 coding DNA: TGCAGTGCCCCAAGAGGGGGACAGGGGGAATCCACTGAAGCTTTCTTT. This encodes CSAPRGGQGESTEAFF.